The 8 T cell receptor beta chains below come from one sample, sequenced in a study of neurological immune-mediated disorders. TCRdb independently ran MiXCR on the 5' RACE reads; one entry per CDR3 protein. The table includes around 66,000 distinct CDR3 sequences, less than 5.5% detected once. Sequenced: PBMCs. All receptors derive from a woman aged 25 to 39 with multiple sclerosis.

This clonotype was picked up many times. This chain connects TRBV20-1 to TRBJ1-4; TRBD1 agrees at 7 bases. V was clipped by 6 bases and J by 5 bases; unmatched bases: 12. The V gene's germline CDR1 is DFQATT and CDR2 SNEGSKA (reference sequence). CDR3 length: 15 residues. The CDR3 loop is CSASRDRAGNEKLFF. The CDR3 DNA is TGCAGTGCATCCCGAGACAGGGCTGGGAATGAAAAACTGTTTTTT.

A remark on this clonotype: A read error may explain this, as a much larger clone is one base away. The chain recombines TRBV4-1 with TRBJ2-3, with 8 positions matching TRBD2. CDR3 size: 18 residues. Germline V gives CDR1 MGHRA, CDR2 YSYEKL. Here the CDR3 DNA reads TGCGCCAGCAACCAAGAAGCGGGACGGGGGGGTAGCACAGATACGCAGTATTTT. Translating gives CASNQEAGRGGSTDTQYF.

This clonotype was picked up many times. The chain recombines TRBV5-1 with TRBJ2-1; 9 bases are shared with TRBD2. Per the germline V gene, CDR1 is SGHRS and CDR2 is YFSETQ. J lost 9 bases, V lost 0 bases, and 7 bases had no gene match. The CDR3 contains 15 residues. The CDR3 sequence is CASSLDRLAVPEQFF. CDR3 bases: TGCGCCAGCAGCTTGGACCGACTAGCGGTACCTGAGCAGTTCTTC.

This clonotype was detected a few times. This chain uses TRBV20-1 with TRBJ1-2; maybe TRBD1 (6 bases). CDR3 length: 13 residues. The ends were cut back, 0 bases at V and 2 bases at J, with 7 bases in the middle. Germline CDR1 and CDR2: DFQATT and SNEGSKA (reference sequence). The CDR3 nucleotides are TGCAGTGCTAGAGATCAGGGGAACTATGGCTACACCTTC. Its translation is CSARDQGNYGYTF.

This clonotype was found many times. The CDR3 loop is CSAKRGSEKLFF. Written as DNA, the CDR3 is TGCAGTGCTAAGAGGGGGTCTGAAAAACTGTTTTTT. The V gene is TRBV20-1, the J gene TRBJ1-4; D is perhaps TRBD1 (6 bases). The CDR3 spans 12 residues. The V gene's germline CDR1 is DFQATT and CDR2 SNEGSKA (reference sequence). V was pared by 4 bases and J by 7 bases, with 10 bases between.

This clonotype turned up a few times. At one end the junction does not follow the germline gene, possibly because of a read error. The chain uses TRBV9 and TRBJ2-6; perhaps TRBD2 as D (6 bases). This CDR3 comprises 14 residues. Germline CDR1 SGDLS, CDR2 YYNGEE. The CDR3 region has the DNA TGTGCCAGCAGGGAGGGAACTGGGGCCAAAGTCCTGACTTTC. Its protein product is CASREGTGAKVLTF. Variable domain in full (rest from reference TRBV9 and TRBJ2-6): DSGVTQTPKHLITATGQRVTLRCSPRSGDLSVYWYQQSLDQGLQFLIQYYNGEERAKGNILERFSAQQFPDLHSELNLSSLELGDSALYFCASREGTGAKVLTFGAGSRLTVL.

This clonotype showed up many times. The chain carries TRBV20-1 and TRBJ2-7; TRBD1 aligns across 7 bases. V trimming: 3 bases; J trimming: 3 bases; junction bases outside the gene matches: 5. The CDR3 contains 13 residues. CDR1 and CDR2 from the germline V gene are DFQATT and SNEGSKA (reference sequence). The CDR3 DNA reads TGCAGTGCTAGGGGGACAGCAAACTACGAGCAGTACTTC. Translating gives CSARGTANYEQYF.

This clonotype has a count of ten or more. V gene TRBV3-1 combines with J gene TRBJ2-2, with D possibly matching TRBD1 (6 bases). Germline CDR1 is LGHDT and CDR2 is YNNKEL (reference sequence). The CDR3 is 14 amino acids. Trimming pared 4 bases from V and 8 bases from J, leaving 14 bases between. The CDR3 loop is CASSRDTFLGELFF. Here the CDR3 DNA reads TGTGCCAGCAGCCGGGACACCTTCCTAGGGGAGCTGTTTTTT.